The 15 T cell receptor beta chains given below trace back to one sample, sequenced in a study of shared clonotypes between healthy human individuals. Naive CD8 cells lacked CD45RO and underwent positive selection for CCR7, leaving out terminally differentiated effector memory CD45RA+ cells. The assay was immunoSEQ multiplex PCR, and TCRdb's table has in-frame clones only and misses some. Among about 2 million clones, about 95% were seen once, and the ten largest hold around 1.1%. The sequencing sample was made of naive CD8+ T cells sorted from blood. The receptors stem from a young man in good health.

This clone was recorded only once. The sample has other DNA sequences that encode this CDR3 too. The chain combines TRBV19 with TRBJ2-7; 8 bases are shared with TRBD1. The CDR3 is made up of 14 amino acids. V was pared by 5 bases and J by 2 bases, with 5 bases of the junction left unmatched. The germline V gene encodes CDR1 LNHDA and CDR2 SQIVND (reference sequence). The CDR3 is CASSFGTGTYEQYF. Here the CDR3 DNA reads TGTGCCAGTAGTTTTGGGACAGGCACCTACGAGCAGTACTTC.

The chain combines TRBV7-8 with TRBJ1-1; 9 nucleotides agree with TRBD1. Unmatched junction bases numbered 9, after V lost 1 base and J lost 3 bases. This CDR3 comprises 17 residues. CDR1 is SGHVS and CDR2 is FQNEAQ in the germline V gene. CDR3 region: CASSLEQGAYEDTEAFF. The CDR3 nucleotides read TGTGCCAGCAGCTTAGAACAGGGGGCGTATGAGGACACTGAAGCTTTCTTT.

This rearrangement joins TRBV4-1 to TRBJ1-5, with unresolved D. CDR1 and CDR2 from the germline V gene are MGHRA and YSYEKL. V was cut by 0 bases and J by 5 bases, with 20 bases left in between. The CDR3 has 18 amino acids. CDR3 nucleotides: TGCGCCAGCAGCCAAGATGGTATGGCCCCAATCCCAGATCAGCCCCAGCATTTT. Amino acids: CASSQDGMAPIPDQPQHF.

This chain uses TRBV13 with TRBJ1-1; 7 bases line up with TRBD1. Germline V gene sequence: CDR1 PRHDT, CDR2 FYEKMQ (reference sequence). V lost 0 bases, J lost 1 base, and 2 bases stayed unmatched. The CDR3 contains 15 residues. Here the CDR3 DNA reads TGTGCCAGCAGCTTAGGCGGGACAGAGAACACTGAAGCTTTCTTT. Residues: CASSLGGTENTEAFF. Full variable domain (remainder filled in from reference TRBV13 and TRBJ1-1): AAGVIQSPRHLIKEKRETATLKCYPIPRHDTVYWYQQGPGQDPQFLISFYEKMQSDKGSIPDRFSAQQFSDYHSELNMSSLELGDSALYFCASSLGGTENTEAFFGQGTRLTVV.

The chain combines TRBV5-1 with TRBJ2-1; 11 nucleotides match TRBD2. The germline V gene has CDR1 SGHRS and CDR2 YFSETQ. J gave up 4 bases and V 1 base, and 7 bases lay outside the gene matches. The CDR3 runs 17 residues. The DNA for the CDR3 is TGCGCCAGCAGCTTGAGGCTAGCGGGGGGTACATACAATGAGCAGTTCTTC. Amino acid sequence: CASSLRLAGGTYNEQFF.

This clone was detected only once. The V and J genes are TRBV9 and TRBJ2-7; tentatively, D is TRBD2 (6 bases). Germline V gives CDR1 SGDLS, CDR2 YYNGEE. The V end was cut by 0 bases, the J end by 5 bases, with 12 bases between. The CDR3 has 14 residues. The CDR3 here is CASSVEVGGNEQYF. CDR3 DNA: TGTGCCAGCAGCGTAGAGGTGGGGGGAAACGAGCAGTACTTC.

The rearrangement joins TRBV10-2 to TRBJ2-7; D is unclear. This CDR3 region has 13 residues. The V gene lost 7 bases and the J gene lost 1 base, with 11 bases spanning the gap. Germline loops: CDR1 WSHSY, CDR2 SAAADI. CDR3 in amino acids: CASNSLVSYEQYF. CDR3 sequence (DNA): TGCGCCAGCAATTCTCTAGTGTCCTACGAGCAGTACTTC.

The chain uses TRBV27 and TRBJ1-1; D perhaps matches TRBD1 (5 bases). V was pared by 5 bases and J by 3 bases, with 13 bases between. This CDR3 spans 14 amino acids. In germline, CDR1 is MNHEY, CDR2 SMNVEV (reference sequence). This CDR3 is CASSGDAMDTEAFF. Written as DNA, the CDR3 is TGTGCCAGCAGTGGGGACGCCATGGACACTGAAGCTTTCTTT.

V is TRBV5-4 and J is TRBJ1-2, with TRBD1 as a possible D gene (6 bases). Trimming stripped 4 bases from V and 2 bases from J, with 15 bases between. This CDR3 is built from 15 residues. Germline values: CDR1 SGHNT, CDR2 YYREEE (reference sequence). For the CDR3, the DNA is TGTGCCAGCAGCCCCTGGGACATGGAGAACTATGGCTACACCTTC. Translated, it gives CASSPWDMENYGYTF.

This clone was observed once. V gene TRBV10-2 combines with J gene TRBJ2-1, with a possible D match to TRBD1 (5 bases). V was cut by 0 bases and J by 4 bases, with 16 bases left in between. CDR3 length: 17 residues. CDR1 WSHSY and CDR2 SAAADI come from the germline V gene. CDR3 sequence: CASSESLGLKLYNEQFF. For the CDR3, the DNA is TGCGCCAGCAGTGAGTCTCTGGGGCTTAAACTATACAATGAGCAGTTCTTC.

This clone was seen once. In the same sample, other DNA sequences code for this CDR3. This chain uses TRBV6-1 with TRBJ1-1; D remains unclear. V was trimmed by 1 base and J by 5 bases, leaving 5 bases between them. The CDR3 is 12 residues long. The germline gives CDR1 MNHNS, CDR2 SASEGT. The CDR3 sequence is CASSEVGTEAFF. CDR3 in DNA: TGTGCCAGCAGTGAAGTAGGGACTGAAGCTTTCTTT.

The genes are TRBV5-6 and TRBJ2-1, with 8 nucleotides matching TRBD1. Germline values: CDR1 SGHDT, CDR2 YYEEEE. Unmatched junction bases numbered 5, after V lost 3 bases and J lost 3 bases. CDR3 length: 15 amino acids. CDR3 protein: CASSWGQVLYNEQFF. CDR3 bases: TGTGCCAGCAGCTGGGGACAGGTTCTCTACAATGAGCAGTTCTTC.

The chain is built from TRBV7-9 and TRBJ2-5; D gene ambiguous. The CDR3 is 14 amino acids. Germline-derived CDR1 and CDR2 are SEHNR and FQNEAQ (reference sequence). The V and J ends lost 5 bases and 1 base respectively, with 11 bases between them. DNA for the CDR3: TGTGCCAGCAGCCCTACACGGACCCAAGAGACCCAGTACTTC. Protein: CASSPTRTQETQYF.

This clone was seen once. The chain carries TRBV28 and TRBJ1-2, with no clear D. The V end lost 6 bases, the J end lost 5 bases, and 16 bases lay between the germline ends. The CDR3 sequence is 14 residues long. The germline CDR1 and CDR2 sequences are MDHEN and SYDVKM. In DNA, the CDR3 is TGTGCCAGCAGCACCCGCGTGGGCGAATATGGCTACACCTTC. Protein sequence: CASSTRVGEYGYTF.

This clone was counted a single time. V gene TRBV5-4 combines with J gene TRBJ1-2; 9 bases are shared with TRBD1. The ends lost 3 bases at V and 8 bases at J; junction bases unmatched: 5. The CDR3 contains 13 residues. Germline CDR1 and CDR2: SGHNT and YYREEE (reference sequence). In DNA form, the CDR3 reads TGTGCCAGCAGCTATACAGGGGGCCACGGCTACACCTTC. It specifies CASSYTGGHGYTF. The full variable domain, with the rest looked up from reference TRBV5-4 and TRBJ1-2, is ETGVTQSPTHLIKTRGQQVTLRCSSQSGHNTVSWYQQALGQGPQFIFQYYREEENGRGNFPPRFSGLQFPNYSSELNVNALELDDSALYLCASSYTGGHGYTFGSGTRLTVV.